The 22 T cell receptor beta chains in this list originate from one sample, sequenced in a study of post-analysis software for immune sequencing data. Their antigens remain unidentified. Points from the study as a whole: Four to six TRBV segments appeared more often in patients than in controls, and TRBV5-6, TRBV5-1 and TRBV20-1 were among these.

Incorporated into the TCR beta cDNA libraries were unique molecular identifiers, which served to reduce PCR and sequencing biases. TCRdb independently ran MiXCR on the PCR reads; one entry per CDR3 protein. The table includes roughly 800,000 distinct CDR3 sequences, 25% to 30% detected once. Sequences were obtained from blood. The receptors were sampled from a girl aged 10-17 years with multiple sclerosis.

CDR3: CASIRGGAEAFF. The CDR3 region has the DNA TGTGCCAGCATACGGGGGGGCGCTGAAGCTTTCTTT. The V call is TRBV12-3 or TRBV12-4, the J call TRBJ1-1, with D perhaps matching TRBD1 (6 bases). This CDR3 region has 12 residues. Trimming cost V 7 bases and J 6 bases, with 12 bases left between them.

As to this clonotype: An end of the junction does not agree with germline; a read error may underlie this. This rearrangement joins TRBV12-3 or TRBV12-4 to TRBJ2-1, with TRBD2 matching over 10 bases. The CDR3 is 13 residues long. CDR3: CATNSGRYNEQVF. The CDR3 DNA reads TGTGCCACAAATAGCGGGAGGTACAATGAGCAGGTCTTC.

The chain has TRBV5-6 and TRBJ2-1; 11 bases are shared with TRBD2. The trim removed 4 bases at V and 0 bases at J, leaving 6 bases unmatched. The CDR3 contains 17 residues. Germline CDR1 is SGHDT and CDR2 is YYEEEE. The CDR3 DNA sequence: TGTGCCAGCAGCCCGACTAGCGGGGCTAGCTCCTACAATGAGCAGTTCTTC. Protein: CASSPTSGASSYNEQFF.

The rearrangement joins TRBV5-1 to TRBJ2-1; TRBD1 aligns across 8 bases. The DNA end is a closer match to TRBJ2-7, so the J assignment may be wrong. From germline, CDR1 is SGHRS and CDR2 YFSETQ. This CDR3 is 15 amino acids long. CDR3 DNA: TGCGCCAGCAGCTCCGGGACAGGACCTTACAATGAGCAGTACTTC. Protein product: CASSSGTGPYNEQYF.

The chain carries TRBV20-1 and TRBJ2-6; maybe TRBD2 (6 bases). Trimming removed 0 bases at V and 4 bases at J, with 10 bases between. The CDR3 spans 15 residues. CDR1 DFQATT and CDR2 SNEGSKA come from the germline V gene (reference sequence). The CDR3 DNA follows: TGCAGTGCTAGAGATCGGGGGAAAGGGGCCAACGTCCTGACTTTC. It codes for CSARDRGKGANVLTF.

As concerns this clonotype: Germline and junction disagree at one end, which may indicate a read error. This sequence joins TRBV6-5 and TRBJ2-7, with 10 bases aligning to TRBD1. Per the germline V gene, CDR1 is MNHEY and CDR2 is SVGAGI. This CDR3 spans 15 amino acids. The CDR3 nucleotides are TGTGCCAGCAGCCCCGGGACAGGGGTGGCCTACGAGCGGTACTTC. Amino acids: CASSPGTGVAYERYF.

The sample holds many counts of this clonotype. The CDR3 here is CSAGANRDITDTQYF. CDR3 DNA sequence: TGCAGTGCTGGAGCAAACCGGGACATCACAGATACGCAGTATTTT. V usage is TRBV20-1 and J usage is TRBJ2-3; D perhaps matches TRBD1 (6 bases). Germline values: CDR1 DFQATT, CDR2 SNEGSKA (reference sequence). The CDR3 covers 15 residues. Trimming stripped 5 bases from V and 2 bases from J, with 17 bases between.

V gene TRBV4-1 combines with J gene TRBJ1-2; D remains ambiguous. The CDR3 has 14 amino acids. Germline CDR1 MGHRA, CDR2 YSYEKL. V was cut by 1 base and J by 5 bases, with 11 bases left in between. CDR3 region: CASSQAGESYGYTF. CDR3 nucleotide sequence: TGCGCCAGCAGCCAAGCCGGGGAATCTTATGGCTACACCTTC.

This chain joins TRBV7-6 and TRBJ2-5; tentatively, D is TRBD2 (5 bases). Germline V gene sequence: CDR1 SGHVS, CDR2 FNYEAQ. V lost 6 bases and J lost 4, with 18 bases in between. The CDR3 runs to 15 residues. The CDR3 loop is CASSRLHGVRETQYF. DNA for the CDR3: TGTGCCAGCAGTCGTCTTCACGGGGTACGAGAGACCCAGTACTTC.

As for this clonotype: The junction shows a germline mismatch at one end, possibly a read error. The V call is TRBV2, the J call TRBJ2-5; D is perhaps TRBD2 (6 bases). The germline V gene encodes CDR1 SNHLY and CDR2 FYNNEI. The length of the CDR3 is 13 residues. Here the CDR3 reads CAGSGGLGRTQYF. CDR3 nucleotide sequence: TGTGCCGGCAGCGGAGGGTTGGGGCGGACCCAGTACTTC.

In DNA, the CDR3 is TGTGCCAGCAGCCTGGGCAAGGGCAATCAGCCCCAGCATTTT. This codes for CASSLGKGNQPQHF. This chain links TRBV2 with TRBJ1-5; the D is unclear. Per germline, CDR1 SNHLY and CDR2 FYNNEI. Trimming shortened V by 6 bases and J by 2 bases, and 11 bases separated the two germline ends. The CDR3 sequence is 14 residues long.

The sample holds a few counts of this clonotype. The CDR3 DNA sequence: TGTGCCAGCAGTAACAGCGGGGGCAACAATGAGCAGTTCTTC. Translation gives CASSNSGGNNEQFF. This chain links TRBV6-5 with TRBJ2-1; 8 nucleotides line up with TRBD2. CDR1 MNHEY and CDR2 SVGAGI come from the germline V gene. The CDR3 sequence is 14 residues long. Germline trimming cut 5 bases from V and 5 bases from J; bases unmatched to any gene: 5.

Only a few counts were recorded for this clonotype. The chain couples TRBV6-1 to TRBJ2-1; 11 bases match TRBD2. The CDR3 contains 17 residues. Germline V gives CDR1 MNHNS, CDR2 SASEGT. Trimming at V came to 7 bases and at J to 8 bases, leaving 16 bases not matched to a gene. The CDR3 sequence: CASNLSPTSGSTHEQFF. DNA of the CDR3: TGTGCCAGCAATCTTTCCCCTACTAGCGGGAGTACCCATGAGCAGTTCTTC.

The chain recombines TRBV5-1 with TRBJ2-3; 11 bases are shared with TRBD2. The CDR3 contains 17 residues. Germline trimming cut 0 bases from V and 2 bases from J; bases unmatched to any gene: 5. CDR1 SGHRS and CDR2 YFSETQ come from the germline V gene. CDR3 in amino acids: CASSLALAGGVTDTQYF. The CDR3 DNA sequence: TGCGCCAGCAGCTTGGCCTTAGCGGGGGGGGTCACAGATACGCAGTATTTT. Full variable domain (rest looked up from reference TRBV5-1 and TRBJ2-3): KAGVTQTPRYLIKTRGQQVTLSCSPISGHRSVSWYQQTPGQGLQFLFEYFSETQRNKGNFPGRFSGRQFSNSRSEMNVSTLELGDSALYLCASSLALAGGVTDTQYFGPGTRLTVL.

The chain has TRBV14 and TRBJ2-5, with no clear D. This CDR3 has 13 amino acids. Looked up from germline, CDR1 is SGHDN and CDR2 is FVKESK. V lost 0 bases and J 5 bases, leaving 7 bases between the germline ends. Written as DNA, the CDR3 is TGTGCCAGCAGCCAAGATTTTCTGGAGACCCAGTACTTC. Protein sequence: CASSQDFLETQYF.

This clonotype was seen a few times. The chain links TRBV4-1 to TRBJ1-4; no firm D call. Germline V gene data show CDR1 as MGHRA and CDR2 as YSYEKL. The CDR3 runs 15 residues. V lost 2 bases to trimming and J lost 6 bases, with 13 bases between them. The CDR3 nucleotides are TGCGCCAGCAGCCAAAATACTGGTGGTGATGAAAAACTGTTTTTT. Translating it yields CASSQNTGGDEKLFF.

The chain uses TRBV29-1 and TRBJ2-5; D is unclear. The CDR3 covers 13 residues. Trimming left V 3 bases short and J 2 bases short, with 10 bases between. The germline gives CDR1 SQVTM, CDR2 ANQGSEA. The CDR3 nucleotides are TGCAGCGTTGAGGGTAGACCACAAGAGACCCAGTACTTC. This encodes CSVEGRPQETQYF.

The chain recombines TRBV12-3 or TRBV12-4 with TRBJ1-5, with TRBD1 matching 10 bases. CDR3 size: 16 residues. Losses at the gene ends were 6 bases for V and 7 bases for J; bases not matched to a gene: 12. The DNA for the CDR3 is TGTGCCAGCAGCACTGACAGGGGGCGGTTGGACCAGCCCCAGCATTTT. It is translated as CASSTDRGRLDQPQHF.

In its sample, this clonotype was seen many times. The rearrangement links TRBV29-1 to TRBJ2-3; 7 positions agree with TRBD2. The CDR3 is made up of 14 amino acids. The germline V gene encodes CDR1 SQVTM and CDR2 ANQGSEA. Trimming at V came to 8 bases and at J to 2 bases, leaving 10 bases not matched to a gene. This CDR3 is CSLVSGETTDTQYF. CDR3 nucleotide sequence: TGCAGCCTCGTGAGCGGGGAAACCACAGATACGCAGTATTTT.

This chain uses TRBV6-5 with TRBJ1-6; D is uncertain. Between the trimmed V and J ends, which lost 10 bases and 4 bases, there was a span of 11 bases. The germline CDR1 and CDR2 sequences are MNHEY and SVGAGI. This CDR3 spans 13 amino acids. CDR3 nucleotides: TGTGCCACAAAACGGTCGTATAATTCACCCCTCCACTTT. It codes for CATKRSYNSPLHF.

This clonotype appeared a few times. The chain is built from TRBV3-1 and TRBJ1-2; TRBD1 agrees at 10 bases. CDR1 and CDR2 (germline): LGHDT, YNNKEL (reference sequence). The J segment lost 8 bases and the V segment lost 3 bases, leaving 9 bases of the junction unmatched. The CDR3 is 15 amino acids. The CDR3 protein is CASSQGGQGIGGYTF. CDR3 nucleotides: TGTGCCAGCAGCCAGGGGGGACAGGGGATCGGGGGCTACACCTTC.

The table lists this clonotype with a few counts. The chain links TRBV20-1 to TRBJ2-1; weak D call: TRBD2 (7 bases). Germline V gives CDR1 DFQATT, CDR2 SNEGSKA (reference sequence). With 6 bases removed from V and 1 base from J, the gap between germline ends came to 16 bases. CDR3 length: 15 amino acids. The CDR3 sequence is CSAPKGGGSYNEQFF. Here the CDR3 DNA reads TGCAGTGCCCCTAAGGGGGGGGGGTCCTACAATGAGCAGTTCTTC.